Listed here is a single T cell receptor (beta chain). Its antigen is not identified. CDR3 length: 15 residues. From germline, CDR1 is SGHRS and CDR2 YFSETQ. Trimming at V came to 4 bases and at J to 4 bases, leaving 9 bases not matched to a gene. This sample is part of a study of cytomegalovirus exposure and HLA in healthy donors. About the study: Among the approximately 420 donors who were genotyped, 70% to 90% fell in the genetic ancestry cluster that is associated with self-reported Caucasian donors. Study conclusions and caveats: From TCR beta sequences, most subjects' HLA-A and HLA-B alleles were reportedly predicted accurately. Reportedly, fewer N-insertions than the 666-donor mean appeared in an Asian-associated ancestry cluster in a later analysis. The majority of TCR sequences were rare, yet some public TCRs appeared in many donors.

PCR was performed using 60 Vbeta and 13 Jbeta primers. Profiling relied on immunoSEQ multiplex PCR, and the TCRdb table lists in-frame clones only, not all of them. Counted here are some 170,000 clones, around 75% occurring once; the ten biggest clones make up 2.9%. This receptor was taken from a female donor in good health and CMV-seronegative. V usage is TRBV5-1 and J usage is TRBJ2-7; TRBD1 matches 9 bases. Sequences were obtained from PBMCs. Written as DNA, the CDR3 is TGCGCCAGCAGCGGCCGACAGGGGGTTCTTTACGAGCAGTACTTC. This gives the protein CASSGRQGVLYEQYF.